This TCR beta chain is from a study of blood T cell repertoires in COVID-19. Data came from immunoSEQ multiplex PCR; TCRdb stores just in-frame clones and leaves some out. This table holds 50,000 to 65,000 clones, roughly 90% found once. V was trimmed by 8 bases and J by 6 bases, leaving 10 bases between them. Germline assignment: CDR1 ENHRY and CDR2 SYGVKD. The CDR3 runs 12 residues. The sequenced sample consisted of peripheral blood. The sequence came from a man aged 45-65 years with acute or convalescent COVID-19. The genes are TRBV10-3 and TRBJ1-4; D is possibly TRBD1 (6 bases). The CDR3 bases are TGTGCCATCCGGGGGGCACATGAAAAACTGTTTTTT. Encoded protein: CAIRGAHEKLFF.